This T cell receptor beta chain was documented in a study of blood T cells in healthy people across ages. Next came a second PCR, run for about 7 to 12 cycles, which used a sample-barcoded 5' primer along with a J-beta primer mix. TCRdb reprocessed the 5' RACE reads via MiXCR and lists one record per CDR3 protein. The sample holds about 640,000 distinct CDR3 sequences; roughly 58% are singletons and the top ten take 35% to 40%. V gave up 4 bases and J gave up 4 bases; unmatched junction bases: 3. CDR3 length: 15 amino acids. Germline CDR1 and CDR2: ENHRY and SYGVKD. This receptor was identified in a man between 60 and 75 years old in good health. The chain couples TRBV10-3 to TRBJ1-6, with 8 bases lining up with TRBD1. Source material: blood. CDR3 DNA sequence: TGTGCCATCAGTGCTGGGACAGGATATAATTCACCCCTCCACTTT. This translates into CAISAGTGYNSPLHF.